This note documents a single T cell receptor beta chain sequence. From germline, CDR1 is KGHSH and CDR2 LQKENI. This CDR3 has 17 residues. V lost 3 bases and J 4 bases, leaving 22 bases between the germline ends. This entry belongs to a study of cytomegalovirus exposure and HLA in healthy donors. The table came from immunoSEQ multiplex PCR; TCRdb's copy has only in-frame clones and leaves some out. Counted here are around 91,000 clones, about 93% occurring once; the ten biggest clones make up 0.95% to 1.3%. Sequencing used PBMCs. This clonotype originated in a woman in her thirties in good health and CMV-seropositive. The V call is TRBV18, the J call TRBJ2-7; the D gene is possibly TRBD2 (6 bases). The CDR3 bases are TGTGCCAGCTCACCTGAGGCGGGGCTCCTTAAACTGTACGAGCAGTACTTC. Residues: CASSPEAGLLKLYEQYF.